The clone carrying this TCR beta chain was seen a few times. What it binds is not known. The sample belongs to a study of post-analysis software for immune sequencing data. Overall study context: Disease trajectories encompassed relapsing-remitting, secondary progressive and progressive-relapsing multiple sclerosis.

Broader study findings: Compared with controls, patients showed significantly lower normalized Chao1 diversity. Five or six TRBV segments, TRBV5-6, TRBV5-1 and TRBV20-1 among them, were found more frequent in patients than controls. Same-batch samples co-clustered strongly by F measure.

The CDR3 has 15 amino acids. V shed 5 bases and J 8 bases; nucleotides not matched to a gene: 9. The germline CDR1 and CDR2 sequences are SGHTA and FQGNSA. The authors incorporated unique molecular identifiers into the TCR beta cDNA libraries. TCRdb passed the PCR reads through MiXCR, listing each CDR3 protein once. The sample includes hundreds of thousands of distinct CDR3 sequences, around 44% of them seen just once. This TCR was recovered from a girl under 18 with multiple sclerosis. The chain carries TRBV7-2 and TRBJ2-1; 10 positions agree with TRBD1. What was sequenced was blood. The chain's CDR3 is CASSAGTGVRDEQFF. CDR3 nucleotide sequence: TGTGCCAGCAGCGCCGGGACAGGGGTTAGGGATGAGCAGTTCTTC. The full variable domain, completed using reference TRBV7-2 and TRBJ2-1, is GAGVSQSPSNKVTEKGKDVELRCDPISGHTALYWYRQSLGQGLEFLIYFQGNSAPDKSGLPSDRFSAERTGGSVSTLTIQRTQQEDSAVYLCASSAGTGVRDEQFFGPGTRLTVL.